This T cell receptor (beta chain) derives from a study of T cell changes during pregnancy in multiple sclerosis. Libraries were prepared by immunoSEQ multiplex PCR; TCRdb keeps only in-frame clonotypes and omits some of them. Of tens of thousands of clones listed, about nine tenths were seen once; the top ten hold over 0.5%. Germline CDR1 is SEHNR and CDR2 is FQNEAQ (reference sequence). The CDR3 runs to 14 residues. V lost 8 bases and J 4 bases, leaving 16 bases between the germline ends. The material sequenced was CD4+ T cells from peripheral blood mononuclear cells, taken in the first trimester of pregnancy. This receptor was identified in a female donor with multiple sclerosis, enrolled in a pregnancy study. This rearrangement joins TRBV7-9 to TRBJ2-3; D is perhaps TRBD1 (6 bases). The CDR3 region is CASRRSGDPDTQYF. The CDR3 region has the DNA TGTGCCAGCCGACGGTCAGGGGATCCAGATACGCAGTATTTT. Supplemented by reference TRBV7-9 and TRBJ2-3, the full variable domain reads DTGVSQNPRHKITKRGQNVTFRCDPISEHNRLYWYRQTLGQGPEFLTYFQNEAQLEKSRLLSDRFSAERPKGSFSTLEIQRTEQGDSAMYLCASRRSGDPDTQYFGPGTRLTVL.